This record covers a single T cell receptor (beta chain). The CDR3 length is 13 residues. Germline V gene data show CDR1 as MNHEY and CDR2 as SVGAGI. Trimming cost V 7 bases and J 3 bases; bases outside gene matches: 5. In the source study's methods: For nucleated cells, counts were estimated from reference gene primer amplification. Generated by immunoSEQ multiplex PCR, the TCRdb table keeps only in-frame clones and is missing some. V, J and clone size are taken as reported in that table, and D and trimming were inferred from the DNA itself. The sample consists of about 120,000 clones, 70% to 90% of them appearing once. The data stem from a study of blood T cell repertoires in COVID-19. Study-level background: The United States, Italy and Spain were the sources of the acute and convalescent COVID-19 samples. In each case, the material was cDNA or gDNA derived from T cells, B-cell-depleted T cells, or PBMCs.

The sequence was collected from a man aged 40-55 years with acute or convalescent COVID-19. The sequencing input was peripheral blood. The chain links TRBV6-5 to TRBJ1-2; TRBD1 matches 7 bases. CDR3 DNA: TGTGCCAGCACCCGACAGGGTCACTATGGCTACACCTTC. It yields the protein CASTRQGHYGYTF.